Each of the 18 T cell receptor beta chains below was sequenced from the same sample in a study of graft-versus-host responses after intestinal transplantation. For these receptors, no antigen is known. Profiling relied on immunoSEQ multiplex PCR, and the TCRdb table lists in-frame clones only, not all of them. The sample holds over 85,000 clones, roughly 95% seen once. Sample: unstimulated CD8+ T cells sorted from spleen or lymph node cells, taken before intestinal transplant. These receptor sequences come from a human donor who received an intestinal transplant.

The V and J genes are TRBV2 and TRBJ2-1, with D possibly being TRBD1 (6 bases). Germline CDR1 is SNHLY and CDR2 is FYNNEI. This CDR3 has 15 residues. V lost 5 bases and J 0 bases, leaving 11 bases between the germline ends. CDR3 in DNA: TGTGCCAGCAGTTCAGGGGCTAGCTCCTACAATGAGCAGTTCTTC. Protein product: CASSSGASSYNEQFF.

The genes are TRBV30 and TRBJ2-1; D uncertain. V lost 4 bases and J lost 4, with 14 bases in between. Germline loops: CDR1 GTSNPN, CDR2 SVGIG (reference sequence). The CDR3 extends over 14 amino acids. CDR3: CAWTPPPLYNEQFF. Here the CDR3 DNA reads TGTGCCTGGACCCCACCGCCTTTATACAATGAGCAGTTCTTC.

This chain joins TRBV29-1 and TRBJ2-5; D gene uncertain. The V and J ends lost 0 bases and 0 bases respectively, with 14 bases between them. CDR1 and CDR2 from the germline V gene are SQVTM and ANQGSEA. This CDR3 spans 16 amino acids. DNA of the CDR3: TGCAGCGTTGAAGATCTCGGGCCGCGGTACCAAGAGACCCAGTACTTC. The encoded protein is CSVEDLGPRYQETQYF.

The gene calls are TRBV5-1 and TRBJ1-1, with 7 nucleotides matching TRBD1. The CDR3 is made up of 14 amino acids. The trim removed 4 bases at V and 5 bases at J, leaving 8 bases unmatched. Germline CDR1 and CDR2: SGHRS and YFSETQ. The CDR3 DNA sequence: TGCGCCAGCAGCGAGGACAGGTGGGGGACTGAAGCTTTCTTT. This sequence encodes CASSEDRWGTEAFF.

Only a few counts were recorded for this clone. The chain joins TRBV19 to TRBJ1-2, with a tentative D call TRBD1 (5 bases). Trimming took 3 bases from V and 4 from J, leaving 9 bases between them. The CDR3 is made up of 13 amino acids. Per germline, CDR1 LNHDA and CDR2 SQIVND (reference sequence). The CDR3 region has the DNA TGTGCCAGTAGTATCGAGGGGACCTATGGCTACACCTTC. Its protein product is CASSIEGTYGYTF.

The genes are TRBV27 and TRBJ2-1; D may be TRBD2 (5 bases). The CDR3 is 16 residues long. From germline, CDR1 is MNHEY and CDR2 SMNVEV (reference sequence). Trimming took off 8 bases at V and 3 bases at J, with 20 bases between the two ends. DNA of the CDR3: TGTGCCAGCCGACTTCTCCGGGGTGGAGACTACAATGAGCAGTTCTTC. It specifies CASRLLRGGDYNEQFF.

The V call is TRBV7-9, the J call TRBJ2-1; 13 bases align to TRBD2. Per germline, CDR1 SEHNR and CDR2 FQNEAQ (reference sequence). The trim removed 5 bases at V and 6 bases at J, leaving 4 bases unmatched. The CDR3 contains 15 residues. CDR3 DNA sequence: TGTGCCAGCAGCCGCGGACTAGCGGGAGTCAATGAGCAGTTCTTC. This encodes CASSRGLAGVNEQFF.

This clone has only one observation. The V gene is TRBV19, the J gene TRBJ2-1; 8 bases are a match to TRBD2. Unmatched junction bases numbered 4, after V lost 5 bases and J lost 4 bases. Per germline, CDR1 LNHDA and CDR2 SQIVND (reference sequence). The CDR3 loop spans 14 amino acids. CDR3 sequence (DNA): TGTGCCAGTAGTGTTAGCGGGACTTACAATGAGCAGTTCTTC. This translates into CASSVSGTYNEQFF.

This clone appeared a single time. One junction end does not reproduce the germline sequence, and a read error may be involved. V and J are TRBV7-3 and TRBJ2-1, with a weak D call TRBD1 (8 bases). The germline CDR1 and CDR2 sequences are SGHTA and FQGTGA. The length of the CDR3 is 16 residues. CDR3 sequence: CASSLTQGGSYNEQFF. The CDR3 DNA follows: TGTGCCAGCAGCCTAACACAGGGGGGGTCCTACAATGAGCAGTTCTTC.

The CDR3 spells CASSLEREPSEQYF. The CDR3 nucleotides are TGTGCCAGCAGCTTAGAGCGGGAGCCGAGCGAGCAGTACTTC. The chain has TRBV7-9 and TRBJ2-7; 8 bases match TRBD2. CDR3 size: 14 residues. The germline V gene encodes CDR1 SEHNR and CDR2 FQNEAQ (reference sequence). The V gene end was trimmed by 1 base and the J gene end by 6 bases; junction bases not matched to a gene: 5.

The V call is TRBV7-6, the J call TRBJ2-5, with TRBD1 as a possible D gene (7 bases). The V gene lost 8 bases and the J gene lost 2 bases, with 18 bases spanning the gap. Germline values: CDR1 SGHVS, CDR2 FNYEAQ. CDR3 length: 15 amino acids. This CDR3 reads CASGDAGTVQETQYF. DNA for the CDR3: TGTGCCAGCGGGGATGCGGGGACAGTACAAGAGACCCAGTACTTC.

The chain uses TRBV19 and TRBJ2-1, with 7 bases fitting TRBD1. CDR1 is LNHDA and CDR2 is SQIVND in the germline V gene (reference sequence). V lost 9 bases to trimming and J lost 0 bases; unmatched junction nucleotides: 8. The CDR3 runs to 15 residues. The CDR3: CARTIQGPSYNEQFF. CDR3 nucleotide sequence: TGTGCCAGAACCATACAGGGGCCCTCCTACAATGAGCAGTTCTTC.

This chain uses TRBV11-2 with TRBJ2-2; TRBD1 might be the D (7 bases). V was clipped by 1 base and J by 2 bases, with 17 bases between them. This CDR3 comprises 18 residues. The germline CDR1 and CDR2 sequences are SGHAT and FQNNGV. CDR3 sequence (DNA): TGTGCCAGCAGCTTAGGGTCGGGCGGGACAGTTAACACCGGGGAGCTGTTTTTT. It translates to CASSLGSGGTVNTGELFF.

This clone was detected once. J is TRBJ2-7 and V is TRBV7-9; D unclear. The V end lost 0 bases, the J end lost 4 bases, and 13 bases lay between the germline ends. This CDR3 region has 15 residues. Germline lookup yields CDR1 SEHNR and CDR2 FQNEAQ (reference sequence). CDR3 amino acids: CASSLAQEYRYEQYF. The CDR3 nucleotides read TGTGCCAGCAGCTTAGCCCAGGAGTATAGATACGAGCAGTACTTC.

The rearrangement uses TRBV9 and TRBJ2-1, with 9 bases fitting TRBD2. The CDR3 runs 18 residues. Unmatched junction bases numbered 11, after V lost 4 bases and J lost 0 bases. From germline, CDR1 is SGDLS and CDR2 YYNGEE. The CDR3 spells CASSPRTSGRSSYNEQFF. In DNA, the CDR3 is TGTGCCAGCAGCCCCCGTACTAGCGGGCGGAGCTCCTACAATGAGCAGTTCTTC. Looking up the rest from reference TRBV9 and TRBJ2-1 gives the full variable domain: DSGVTQTPKHLITATGQRVTLRCSPRSGDLSVYWYQQSLDQGLQFLIQYYNGEERAKGNILERFSAQQFPDLHSELNLSSLELGDSALYFCASSPRTSGRSSYNEQFFGPGTRLTVL.

Written as DNA, the CDR3 is TGTGCCAGCAGCTTAGTTATCGGGTATGACACTGAAGCTTTCTTT. Protein: CASSLVIGYDTEAFF. The chain has TRBV7-9 and TRBJ1-1; D unresolved. This CDR3 is built from 15 residues. The V gene lost 1 base and the J gene lost 3 bases, with 12 bases spanning the gap. Germline V gene sequence: CDR1 SEHNR, CDR2 FQNEAQ (reference sequence).

V is TRBV30 and J is TRBJ1-3, with D possibly TRBD1 on 5 matching bases. V gave up 7 bases and J gave up 1 base, with 20 bases separating them. CDR1 and CDR2 (germline): GTSNPN, SVGIG (reference sequence). This CDR3 has 16 amino acids. The CDR3 region is CASELKYRRSGNTIYF. In nucleotides, the CDR3 is TGTGCCTCCGAGCTAAAATACAGGAGATCTGGAAACACCATATATTTT.

The chain combines TRBV6-5 with TRBJ2-1, with TRBD2 as a possible D gene (5 bases). Trimming pared 6 bases from V and 7 bases from J, leaving 13 bases between. The CDR3 has 13 residues. The germline CDR1 and CDR2 sequences are MNHEY and SVGAGI. The DNA of the CDR3 is TGTGCCAGCAGCCCGGGGTCTGGGAATGAGCAGTTCTTC. This translates into CASSPGSGNEQFF.